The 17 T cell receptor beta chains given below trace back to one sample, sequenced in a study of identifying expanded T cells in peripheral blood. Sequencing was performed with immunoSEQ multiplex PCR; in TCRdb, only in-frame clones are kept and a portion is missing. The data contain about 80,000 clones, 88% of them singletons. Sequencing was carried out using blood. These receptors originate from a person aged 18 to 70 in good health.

This CDR3 is CASSFLATEAFF. The CDR3 DNA follows: TGTGCCAGCAGCTTCTTGGCGACTGAAGCTTTCTTT. The chain combines TRBV5-5 with TRBJ1-1, with D unresolved. Germline V gene sequence: CDR1 SGHKS, CDR2 YYEKEE (reference sequence). The ends were cut back, 2 bases at V and 5 bases at J, with 7 bases in the middle. This CDR3 has 12 amino acids.

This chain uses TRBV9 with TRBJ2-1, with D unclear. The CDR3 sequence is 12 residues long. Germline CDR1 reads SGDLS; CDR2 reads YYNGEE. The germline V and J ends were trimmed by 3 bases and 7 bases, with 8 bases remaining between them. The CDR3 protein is CASSAGSNEQFF. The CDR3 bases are TGTGCCAGCAGCGCGGGTAGTAATGAGCAGTTCTTC.

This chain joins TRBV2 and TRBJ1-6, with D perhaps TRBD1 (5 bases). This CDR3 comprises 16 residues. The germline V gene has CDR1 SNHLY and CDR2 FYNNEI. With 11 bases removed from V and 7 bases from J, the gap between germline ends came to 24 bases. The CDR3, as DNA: TGTGCCTCCTACGGGACTGTCGTAGGAGGGAATTCACCCCTCCACTTT. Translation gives CASYGTVVGGNSPLHF.

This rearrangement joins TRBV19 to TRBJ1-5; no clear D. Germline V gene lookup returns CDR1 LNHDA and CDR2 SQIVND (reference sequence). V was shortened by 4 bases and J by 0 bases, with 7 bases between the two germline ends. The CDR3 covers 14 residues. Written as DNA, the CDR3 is TGTGCCAGTAGTAACGGATATAGCAATCAGCCCCAGCATTTT. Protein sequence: CASSNGYSNQPQHF.

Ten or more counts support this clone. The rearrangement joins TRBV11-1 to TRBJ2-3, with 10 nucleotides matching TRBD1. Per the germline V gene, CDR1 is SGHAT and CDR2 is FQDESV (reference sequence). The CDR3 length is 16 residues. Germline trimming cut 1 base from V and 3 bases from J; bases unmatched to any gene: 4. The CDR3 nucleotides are TGTGCCAGCAGCTTAGGACAGGGGGCTGAGACAGATACGCAGTATTTT. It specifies CASSLGQGAETDTQYF.

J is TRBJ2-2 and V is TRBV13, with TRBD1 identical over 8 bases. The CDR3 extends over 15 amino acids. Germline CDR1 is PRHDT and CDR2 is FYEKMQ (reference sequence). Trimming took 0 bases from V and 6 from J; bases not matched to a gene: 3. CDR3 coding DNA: TGTGCCAGCAGCTTAGGACAGGGGGTTGCCGGGGAGCTGTTTTTT. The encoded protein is CASSLGQGVAGELFF.

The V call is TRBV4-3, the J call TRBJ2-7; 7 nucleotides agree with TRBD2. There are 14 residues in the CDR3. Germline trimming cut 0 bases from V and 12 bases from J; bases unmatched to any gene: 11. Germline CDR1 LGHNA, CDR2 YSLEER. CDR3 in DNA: TGCGCCAGCAGCCAAGATCTGAGCGGGGATTCTCTGTACTTC. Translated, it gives CASSQDLSGDSLYF.

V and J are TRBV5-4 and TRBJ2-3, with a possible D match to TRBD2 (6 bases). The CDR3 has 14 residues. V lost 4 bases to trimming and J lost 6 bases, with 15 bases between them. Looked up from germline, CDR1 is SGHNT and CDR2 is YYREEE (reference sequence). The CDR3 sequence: CASSPKTSTDTQYF. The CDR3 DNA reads TGTGCCAGCAGCCCGAAGACTAGTACGGATACGCAGTATTTT.

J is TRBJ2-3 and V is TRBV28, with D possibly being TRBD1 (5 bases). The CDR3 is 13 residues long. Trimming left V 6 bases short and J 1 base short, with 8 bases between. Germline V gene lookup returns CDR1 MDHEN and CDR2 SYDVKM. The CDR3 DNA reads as TGTGCCAGCAGCTCCAGGGGCACAGATACGCAGTATTTT. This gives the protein CASSSRGTDTQYF.

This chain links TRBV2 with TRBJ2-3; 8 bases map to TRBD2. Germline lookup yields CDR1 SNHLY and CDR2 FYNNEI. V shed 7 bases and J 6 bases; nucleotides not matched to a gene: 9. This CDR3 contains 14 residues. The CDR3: CASMPSGQEDTQYF. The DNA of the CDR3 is TGTGCCAGCATGCCTAGCGGGCAAGAGGATACGCAGTATTTT.

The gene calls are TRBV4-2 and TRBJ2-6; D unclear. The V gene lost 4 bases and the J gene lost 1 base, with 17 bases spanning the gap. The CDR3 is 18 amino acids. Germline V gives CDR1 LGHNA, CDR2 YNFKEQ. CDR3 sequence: CASSPSVVFQSGANVLTF. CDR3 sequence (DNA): TGTGCCAGCAGCCCCTCCGTCGTATTTCAATCTGGGGCCAACGTCCTGACTTTC.

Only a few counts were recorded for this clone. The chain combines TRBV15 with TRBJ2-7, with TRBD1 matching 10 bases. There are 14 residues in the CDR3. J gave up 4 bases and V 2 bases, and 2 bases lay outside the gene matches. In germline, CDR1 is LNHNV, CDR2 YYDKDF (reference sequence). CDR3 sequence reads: CATSRRTGGYEQYF. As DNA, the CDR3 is TGTGCCACCAGCAGACGGACAGGGGGATACGAGCAGTACTTC. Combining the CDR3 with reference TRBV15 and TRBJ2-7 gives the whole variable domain DAMVIQNPRYQVTQFGKPVTLSCSQTLNHNVMYWYQQKSSQAPKLLFHYYDKDFNNEADTPDNFQSRRPNTSFCFLDIRSPGLGDTAMYLCATSRRTGGYEQYFGPGTRLTVT.

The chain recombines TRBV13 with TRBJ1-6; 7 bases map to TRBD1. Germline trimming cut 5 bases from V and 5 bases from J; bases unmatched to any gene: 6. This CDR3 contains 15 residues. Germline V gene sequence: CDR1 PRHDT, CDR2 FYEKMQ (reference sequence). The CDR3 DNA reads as TGTGCCAGCAGCAAAGGGACAGTGAATAATTCACCCCTCCACTTT. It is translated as CASSKGTVNNSPLHF.

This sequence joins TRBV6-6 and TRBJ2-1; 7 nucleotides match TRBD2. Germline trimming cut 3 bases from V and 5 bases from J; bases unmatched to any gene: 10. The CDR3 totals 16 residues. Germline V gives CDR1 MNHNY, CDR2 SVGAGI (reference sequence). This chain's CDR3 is CASSYGGGVNDNEQFF. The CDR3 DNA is TGTGCCAGCAGTTATGGGGGGGGAGTGAACGACAATGAGCAGTTCTTC.

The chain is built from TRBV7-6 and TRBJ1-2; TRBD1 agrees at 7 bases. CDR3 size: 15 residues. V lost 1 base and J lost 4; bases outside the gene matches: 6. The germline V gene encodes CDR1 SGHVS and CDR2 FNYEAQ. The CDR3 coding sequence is TGTGCCAGCAGCTTAGAAGGGACAGCCACCTATGGCTACACCTTC. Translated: CASSLEGTATYGYTF. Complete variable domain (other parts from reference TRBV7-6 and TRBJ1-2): GAGVSQSPRYKVTKRGQDVALRCDPISGHVSLYWYRQALGQGPEFLTYFNYEAQQDKSGLPNDRFSAERPEGSISTLTIQRTEQRDSAMYRCASSLEGTATYGYTFGSGTRLTVV.

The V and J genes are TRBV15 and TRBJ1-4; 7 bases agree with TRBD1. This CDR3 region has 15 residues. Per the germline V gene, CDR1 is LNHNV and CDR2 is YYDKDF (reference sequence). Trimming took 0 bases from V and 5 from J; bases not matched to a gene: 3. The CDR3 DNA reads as TGTGCCACCAGCAGAGATAAAGGGGGCAATGAAAAACTGTTTTTT. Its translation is CATSRDKGGNEKLFF.

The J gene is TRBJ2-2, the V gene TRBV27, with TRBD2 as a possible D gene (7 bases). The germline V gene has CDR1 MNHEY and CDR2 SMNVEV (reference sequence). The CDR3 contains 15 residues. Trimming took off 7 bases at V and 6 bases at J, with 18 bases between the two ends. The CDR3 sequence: CASTPEGGFAGELFF. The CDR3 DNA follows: TGTGCCAGCACCCCAGAGGGGGGGTTCGCCGGGGAGCTGTTTTTT.